This entry describes one T cell receptor beta chain. As yet, its antigen is unknown. This specimen comes from a study of shared clonotypes between healthy human individuals. Overall study: The donor group consisted of two women and a few men, aged 18 to 49.

Cells designated naive CD8 were CD45RO-negative and were positively selected for CCR7, with terminally differentiated effector memory CD45RA+ cells excluded. All donors were healthy HIV-negative adults lacking recent acute infections or vaccinations. Deletions cut 1 base from V and 11 bases from J, with 7 bases between. Germline values: CDR1 SGHDN, CDR2 FVKESK. The CDR3 loop spans 11 amino acids. The authors split each subset's genomic DNA evenly across several immunoSEQ plates. Profiled with immunoSEQ multiplex PCR; TCRdb holds only in-frame clones, not every one. The table includes hundreds of thousands of clones, approximately 95% detected once. Findings and caveats of the study: Relative to memory subsets, naive subsets generally showed larger estimated richness.

J is TRBJ2-3 and V is TRBV14; D gene ambiguous. The receptor comes from a woman aged 25 to 39 in good health. The sample consisted of naive CD8+ T cells sorted from blood. The CDR3 loop is CASSQGIGQYF. CDR3 DNA: TGTGCCAGCAGCCAAGGAATAGGGCAGTATTTT.